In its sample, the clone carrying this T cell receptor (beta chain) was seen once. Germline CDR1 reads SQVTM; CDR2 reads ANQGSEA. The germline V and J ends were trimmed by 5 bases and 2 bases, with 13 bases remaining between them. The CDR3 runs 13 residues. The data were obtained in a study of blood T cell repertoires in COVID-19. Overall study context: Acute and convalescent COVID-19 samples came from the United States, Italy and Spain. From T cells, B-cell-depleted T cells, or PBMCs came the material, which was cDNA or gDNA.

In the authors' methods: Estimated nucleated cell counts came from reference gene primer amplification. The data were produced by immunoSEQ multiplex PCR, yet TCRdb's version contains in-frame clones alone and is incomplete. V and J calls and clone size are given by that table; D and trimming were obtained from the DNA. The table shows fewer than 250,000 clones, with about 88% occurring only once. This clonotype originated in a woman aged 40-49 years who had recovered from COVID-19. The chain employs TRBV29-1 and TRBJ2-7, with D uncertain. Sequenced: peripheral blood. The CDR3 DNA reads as TGCAGCGTTAAGGCCAGTCGGGCCTACGAGCAGTACTTC. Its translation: CSVKASRAYEQYF.